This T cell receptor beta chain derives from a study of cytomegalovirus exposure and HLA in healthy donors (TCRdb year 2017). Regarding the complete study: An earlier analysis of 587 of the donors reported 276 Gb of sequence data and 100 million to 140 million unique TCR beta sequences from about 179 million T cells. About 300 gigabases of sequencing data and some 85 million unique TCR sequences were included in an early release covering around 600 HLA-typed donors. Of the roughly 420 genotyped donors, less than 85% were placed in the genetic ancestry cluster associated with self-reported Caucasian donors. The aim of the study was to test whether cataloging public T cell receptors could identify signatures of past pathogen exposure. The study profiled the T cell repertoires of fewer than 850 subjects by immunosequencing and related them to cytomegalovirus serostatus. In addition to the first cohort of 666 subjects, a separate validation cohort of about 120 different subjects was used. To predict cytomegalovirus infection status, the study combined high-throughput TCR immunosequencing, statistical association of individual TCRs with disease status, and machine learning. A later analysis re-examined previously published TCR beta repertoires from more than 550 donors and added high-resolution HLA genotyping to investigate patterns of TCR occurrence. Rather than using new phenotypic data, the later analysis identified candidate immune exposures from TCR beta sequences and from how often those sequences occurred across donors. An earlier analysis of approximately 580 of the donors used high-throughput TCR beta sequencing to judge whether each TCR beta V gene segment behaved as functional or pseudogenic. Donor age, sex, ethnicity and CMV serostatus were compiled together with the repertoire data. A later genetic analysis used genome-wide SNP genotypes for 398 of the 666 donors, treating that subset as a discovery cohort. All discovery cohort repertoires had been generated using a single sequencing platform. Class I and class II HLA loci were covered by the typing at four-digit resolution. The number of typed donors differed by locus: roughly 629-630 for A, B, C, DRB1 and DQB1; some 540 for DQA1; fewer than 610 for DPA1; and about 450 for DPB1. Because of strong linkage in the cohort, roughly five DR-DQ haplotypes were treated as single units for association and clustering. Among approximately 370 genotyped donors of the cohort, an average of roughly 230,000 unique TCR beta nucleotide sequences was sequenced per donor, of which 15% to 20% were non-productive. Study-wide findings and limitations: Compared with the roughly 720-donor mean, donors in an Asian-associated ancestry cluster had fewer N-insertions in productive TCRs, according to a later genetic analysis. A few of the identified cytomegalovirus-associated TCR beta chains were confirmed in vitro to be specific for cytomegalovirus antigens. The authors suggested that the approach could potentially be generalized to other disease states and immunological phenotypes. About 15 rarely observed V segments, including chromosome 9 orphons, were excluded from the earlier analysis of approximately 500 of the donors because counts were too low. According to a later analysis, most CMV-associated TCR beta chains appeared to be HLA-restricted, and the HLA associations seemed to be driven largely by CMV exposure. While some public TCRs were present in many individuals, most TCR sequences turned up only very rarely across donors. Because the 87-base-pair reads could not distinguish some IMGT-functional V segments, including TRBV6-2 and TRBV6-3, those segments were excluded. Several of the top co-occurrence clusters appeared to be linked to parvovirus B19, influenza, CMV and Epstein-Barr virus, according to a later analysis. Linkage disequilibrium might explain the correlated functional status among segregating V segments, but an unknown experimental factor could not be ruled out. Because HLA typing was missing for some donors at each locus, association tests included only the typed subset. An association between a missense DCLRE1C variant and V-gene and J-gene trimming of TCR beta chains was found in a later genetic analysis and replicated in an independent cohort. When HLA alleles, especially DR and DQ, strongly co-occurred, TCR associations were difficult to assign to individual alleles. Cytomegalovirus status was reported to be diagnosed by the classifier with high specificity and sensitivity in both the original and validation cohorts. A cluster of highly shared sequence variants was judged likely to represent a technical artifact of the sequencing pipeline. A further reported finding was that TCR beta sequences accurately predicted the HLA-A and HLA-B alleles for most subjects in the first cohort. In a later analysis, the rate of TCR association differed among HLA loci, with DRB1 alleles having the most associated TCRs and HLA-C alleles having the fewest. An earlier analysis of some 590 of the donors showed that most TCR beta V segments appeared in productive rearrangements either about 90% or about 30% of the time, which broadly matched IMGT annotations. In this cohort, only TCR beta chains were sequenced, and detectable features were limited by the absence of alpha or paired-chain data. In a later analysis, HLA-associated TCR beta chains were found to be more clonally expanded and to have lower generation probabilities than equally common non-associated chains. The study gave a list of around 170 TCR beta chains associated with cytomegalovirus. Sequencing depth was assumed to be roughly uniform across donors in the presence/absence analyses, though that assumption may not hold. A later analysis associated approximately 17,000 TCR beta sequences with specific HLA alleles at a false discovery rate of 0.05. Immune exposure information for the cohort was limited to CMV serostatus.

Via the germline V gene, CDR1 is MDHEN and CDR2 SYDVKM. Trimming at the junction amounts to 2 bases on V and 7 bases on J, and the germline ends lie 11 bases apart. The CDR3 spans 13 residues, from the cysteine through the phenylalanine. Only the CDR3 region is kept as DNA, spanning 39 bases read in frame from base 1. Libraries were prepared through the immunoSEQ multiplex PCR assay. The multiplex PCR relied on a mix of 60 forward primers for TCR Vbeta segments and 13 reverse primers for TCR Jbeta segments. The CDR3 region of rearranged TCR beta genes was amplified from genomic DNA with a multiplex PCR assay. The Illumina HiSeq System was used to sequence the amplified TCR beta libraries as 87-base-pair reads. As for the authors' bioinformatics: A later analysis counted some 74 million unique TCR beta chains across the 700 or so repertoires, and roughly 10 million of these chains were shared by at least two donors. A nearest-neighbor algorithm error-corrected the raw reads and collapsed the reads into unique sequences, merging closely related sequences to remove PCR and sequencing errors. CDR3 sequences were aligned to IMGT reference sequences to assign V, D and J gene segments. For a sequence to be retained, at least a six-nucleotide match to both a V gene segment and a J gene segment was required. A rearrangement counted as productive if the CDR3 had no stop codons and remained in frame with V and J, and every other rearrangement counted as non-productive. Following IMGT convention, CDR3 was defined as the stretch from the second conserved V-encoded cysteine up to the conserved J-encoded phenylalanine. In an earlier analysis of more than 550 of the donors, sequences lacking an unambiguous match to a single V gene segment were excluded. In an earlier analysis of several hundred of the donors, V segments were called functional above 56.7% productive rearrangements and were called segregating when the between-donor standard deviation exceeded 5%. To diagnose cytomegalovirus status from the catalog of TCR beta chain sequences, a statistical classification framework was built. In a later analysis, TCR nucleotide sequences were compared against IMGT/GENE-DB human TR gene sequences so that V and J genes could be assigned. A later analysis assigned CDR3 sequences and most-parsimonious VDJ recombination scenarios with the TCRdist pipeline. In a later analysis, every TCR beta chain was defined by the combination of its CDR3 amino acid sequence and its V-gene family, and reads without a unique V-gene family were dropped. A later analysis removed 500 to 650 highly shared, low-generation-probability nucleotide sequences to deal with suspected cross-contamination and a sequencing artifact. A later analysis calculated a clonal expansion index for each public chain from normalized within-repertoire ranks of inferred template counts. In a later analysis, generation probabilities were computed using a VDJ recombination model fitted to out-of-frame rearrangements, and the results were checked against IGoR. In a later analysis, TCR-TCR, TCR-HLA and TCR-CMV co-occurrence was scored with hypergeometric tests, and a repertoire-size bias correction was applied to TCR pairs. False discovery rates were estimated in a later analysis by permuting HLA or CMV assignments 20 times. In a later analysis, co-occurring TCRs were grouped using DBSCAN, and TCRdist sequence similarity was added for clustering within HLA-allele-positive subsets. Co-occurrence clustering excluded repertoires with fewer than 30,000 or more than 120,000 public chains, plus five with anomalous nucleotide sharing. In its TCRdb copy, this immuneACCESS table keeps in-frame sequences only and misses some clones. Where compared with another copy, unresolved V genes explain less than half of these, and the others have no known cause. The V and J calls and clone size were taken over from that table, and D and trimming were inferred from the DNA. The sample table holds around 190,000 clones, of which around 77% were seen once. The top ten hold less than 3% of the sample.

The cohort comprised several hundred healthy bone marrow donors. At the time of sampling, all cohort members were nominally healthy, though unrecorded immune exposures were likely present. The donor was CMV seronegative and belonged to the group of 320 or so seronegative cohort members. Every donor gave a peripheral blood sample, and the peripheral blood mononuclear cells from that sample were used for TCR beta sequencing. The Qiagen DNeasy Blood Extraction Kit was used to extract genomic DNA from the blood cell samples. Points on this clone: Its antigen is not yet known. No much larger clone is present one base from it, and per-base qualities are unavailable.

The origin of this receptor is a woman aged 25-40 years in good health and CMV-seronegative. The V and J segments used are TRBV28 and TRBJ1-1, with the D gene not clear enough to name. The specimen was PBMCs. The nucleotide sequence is TGTGCCAGCAGTTTAGTGGGAGTAGGTGAAGCTTTCTTT. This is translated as CASSLVGVGEAFF.